The 4 T cell receptor beta chains listed next were all sequenced from one sample in a study of blood T cell repertoires in COVID-19. Generated by immunoSEQ multiplex PCR, the TCRdb table keeps only in-frame clones and is missing some. The sample shows about 240,000 clones, about 90% of them seen only once. Material for sequencing was PBMCs or T cells enriched from blood (not recorded which). The receptors originated from a woman in her forties with acute COVID-19.

This clone occurred once. The chain has TRBV12-3 or TRBV12-4 and TRBJ1-1; 8 positions match TRBD1. This CDR3 has 12 residues. V lost 4 bases to trimming and J lost 13 bases; unmatched junction nucleotides: 8. The chain's CDR3 is CASSYPATGVFF. CDR3 in DNA: TGTGCCAGCAGTTATCCGGCGACAGGGGTTTTCTTT.

The chain is built from TRBV25-1 and TRBJ2-5; tentatively, D is TRBD2 (5 bases). V was trimmed by 4 bases and J by 7 bases, leaving 13 bases between them. In germline, CDR1 is MGHDK, CDR2 SYGVNS. The CDR3 loop spans 13 amino acids. CDR3 sequence: CASSVHIEGTQYF. CDR3 bases: TGTGCCAGCAGTGTCCATATCGAGGGGACCCAGTACTTC. Full variable domain (missing parts from reference TRBV25-1 and TRBJ2-5): EADIYQTPRYLVIGTGKKITLECSQTMGHDKMYWYQQDPGMELHLIHYSYGVNSTEKGDLSSESTVSRIRTEHFPLTLESARPSHTSQYLCASSVHIEGTQYFGPGTRLLVL.

The chain is built from TRBV12-3 or TRBV12-4 and TRBJ1-1; 7 nucleotides match TRBD1. J was trimmed by 3 bases and V by 6 bases; bases with no gene match: 4. The CDR3 is made up of 13 amino acids. The DNA of the CDR3 is TGTGCCAGCAGCGACAGGGCGGACACTGAAGCTTTCTTT. Translating it yields CASSDRADTEAFF.

The CDR3 region has the DNA TGCGCCAGCAGCTTTAGCGGGAACAGCGCAGATACGCAGTATTTT. It encodes CASSFSGNSADTQYF. This chain connects TRBV5-1 to TRBJ2-3, with TRBD2 matching 8 bases. Germline V lookup: CDR1 SGHRS, CDR2 YFSETQ. CDR3 length: 15 amino acids. The V and J ends lost 2 bases and 4 bases, in that order; junction bases with no gene match: 6.